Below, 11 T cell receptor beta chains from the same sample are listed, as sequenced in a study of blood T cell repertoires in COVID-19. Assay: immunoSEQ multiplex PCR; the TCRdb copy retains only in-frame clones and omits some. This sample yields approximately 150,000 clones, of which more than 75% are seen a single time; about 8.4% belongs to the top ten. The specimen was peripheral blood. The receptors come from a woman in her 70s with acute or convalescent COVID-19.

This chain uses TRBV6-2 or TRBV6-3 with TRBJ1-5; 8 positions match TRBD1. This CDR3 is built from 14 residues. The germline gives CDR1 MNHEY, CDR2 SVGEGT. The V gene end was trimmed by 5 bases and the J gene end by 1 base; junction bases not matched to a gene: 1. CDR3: CASSRDRSNQPQHF. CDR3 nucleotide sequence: TGTGCCAGCAGTCGGGACAGGAGCAATCAGCCCCAGCATTTT.

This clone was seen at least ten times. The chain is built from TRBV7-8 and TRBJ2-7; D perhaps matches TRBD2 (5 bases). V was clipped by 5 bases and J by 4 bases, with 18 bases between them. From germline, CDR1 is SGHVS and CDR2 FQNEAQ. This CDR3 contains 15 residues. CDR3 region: CASSPAGVLQYEQYF. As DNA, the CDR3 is TGTGCCAGCAGCCCCGCCGGGGTCCTACAATACGAGCAGTACTTC.

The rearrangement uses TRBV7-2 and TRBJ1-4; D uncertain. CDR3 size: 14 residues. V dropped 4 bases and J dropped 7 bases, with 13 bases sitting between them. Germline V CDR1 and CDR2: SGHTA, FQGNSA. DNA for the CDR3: TGTGCCAGCAGCTCCAGGACTAGGAGTGAAAAACTGTTTTTT. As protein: CASSSRTRSEKLFF.

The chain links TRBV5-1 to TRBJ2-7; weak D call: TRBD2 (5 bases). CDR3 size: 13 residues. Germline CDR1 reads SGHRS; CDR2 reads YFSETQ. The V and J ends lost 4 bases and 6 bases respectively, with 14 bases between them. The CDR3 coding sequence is TGCGCCAGCAGCCCTGGAGGAGGCTCCGAGCAGTACTTC. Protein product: CASSPGGGSEQYF.

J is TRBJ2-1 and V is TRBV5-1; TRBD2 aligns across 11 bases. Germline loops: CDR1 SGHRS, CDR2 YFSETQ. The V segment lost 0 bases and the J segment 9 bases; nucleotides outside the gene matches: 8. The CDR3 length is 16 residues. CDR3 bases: TGCGCCAGCAGCTTGGAGCTAGCGGGGGGTCGGAGTGAGCAGTTCTTC. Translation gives CASSLELAGGRSEQFF. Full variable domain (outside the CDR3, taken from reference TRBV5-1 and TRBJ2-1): KAGVTQTPRYLIKTRGQQVTLSCSPISGHRSVSWYQQTPGQGLQFLFEYFSETQRNKGNFPGRFSGRQFSNSRSEMNVSTLELGDSALYLCASSLELAGGRSEQFFGPGTRLTVL.

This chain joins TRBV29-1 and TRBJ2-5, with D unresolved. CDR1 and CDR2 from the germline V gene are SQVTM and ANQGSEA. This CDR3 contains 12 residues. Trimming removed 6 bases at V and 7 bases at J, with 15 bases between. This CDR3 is CSVRTNEVTQYF. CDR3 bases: TGCAGCGTGAGAACAAATGAGGTGACCCAGTACTTC.

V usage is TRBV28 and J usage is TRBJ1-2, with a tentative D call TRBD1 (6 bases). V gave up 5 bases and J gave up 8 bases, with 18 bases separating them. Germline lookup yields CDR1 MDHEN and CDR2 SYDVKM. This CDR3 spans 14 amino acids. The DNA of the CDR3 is TGTGCCAGCAGTGAACTACAGGGACCGGAGGGCTACACCTTC. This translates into CASSELQGPEGYTF.

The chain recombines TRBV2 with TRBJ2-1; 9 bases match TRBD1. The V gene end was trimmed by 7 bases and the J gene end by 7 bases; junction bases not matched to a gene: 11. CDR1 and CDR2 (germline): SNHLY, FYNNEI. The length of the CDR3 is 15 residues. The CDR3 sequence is CASMGDRAVGNEQFF. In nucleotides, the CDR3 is TGTGCCAGCATGGGGGACAGGGCCGTCGGAAATGAGCAGTTCTTC.

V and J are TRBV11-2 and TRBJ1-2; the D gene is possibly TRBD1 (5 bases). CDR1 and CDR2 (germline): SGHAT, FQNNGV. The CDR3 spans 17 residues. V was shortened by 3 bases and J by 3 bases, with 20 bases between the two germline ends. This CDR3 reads CASSFGTIQGGDYGYTF. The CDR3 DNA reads TGTGCCAGCAGCTTCGGAACAATTCAGGGAGGCGACTATGGCTACACCTTC.

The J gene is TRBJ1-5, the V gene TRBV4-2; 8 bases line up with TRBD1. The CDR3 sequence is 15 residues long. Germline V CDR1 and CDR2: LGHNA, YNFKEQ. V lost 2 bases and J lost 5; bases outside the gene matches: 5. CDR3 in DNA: TGTGCCAGCAGCCAAAGACAGGGGTCGGATCAGCCCCAGCATTTT. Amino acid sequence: CASSQRQGSDQPQHF.

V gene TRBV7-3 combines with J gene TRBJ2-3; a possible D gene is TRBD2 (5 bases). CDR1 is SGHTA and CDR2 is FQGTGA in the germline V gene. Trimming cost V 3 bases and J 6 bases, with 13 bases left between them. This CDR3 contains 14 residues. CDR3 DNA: TGTGCCAGCAGCTTGAGACTATCGGCGGATACGCAGTATTTT. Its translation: CASSLRLSADTQYF.